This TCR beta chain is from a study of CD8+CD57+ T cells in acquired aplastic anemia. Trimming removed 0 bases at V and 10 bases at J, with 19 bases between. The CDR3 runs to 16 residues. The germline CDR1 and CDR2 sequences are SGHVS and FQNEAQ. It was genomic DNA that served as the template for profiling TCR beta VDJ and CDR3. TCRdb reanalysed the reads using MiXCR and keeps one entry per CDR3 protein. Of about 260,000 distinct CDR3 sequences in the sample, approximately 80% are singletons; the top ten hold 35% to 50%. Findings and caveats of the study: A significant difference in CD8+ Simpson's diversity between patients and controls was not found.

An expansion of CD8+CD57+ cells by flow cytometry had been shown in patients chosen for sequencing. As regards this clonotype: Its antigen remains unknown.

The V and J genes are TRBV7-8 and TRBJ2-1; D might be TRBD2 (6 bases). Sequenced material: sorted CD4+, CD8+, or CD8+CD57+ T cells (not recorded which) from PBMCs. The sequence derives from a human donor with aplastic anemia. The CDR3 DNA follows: TGTGCCAGCAGCTTAGCGGGGGGTCCCGCCCCGCAGGAGCAGTTCTTC. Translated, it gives CASSLAGGPAPQEQFF.